This TCR beta chain was recorded in a study of CD8+ T cells in alopecia areata. Sequencing relied on a cDNA template that was reverse transcribed from extracted RNA. Data came from immunoSEQ multiplex PCR; TCRdb stores just in-frame clones and leaves some out. The sample lists 200,000 to 250,000 clones, about 57% seen once, with 1.5% to 2% in the top ten. Stated treatment: oral pan-JAK inhibitor, 5-10 mg twice daily. The CDR3 is 14 residues long. Trimming shortened V by 4 bases and J by 1 base, and 9 bases separated the two germline ends. From germline, CDR1 is SGHRS and CDR2 YFSETQ. The sample here was CD4+ T cells sorted from blood, taken at week 4, from a patient treated with tofacitinib. The rearrangement joins TRBV5-1 to TRBJ2-1; D not certain. This sequence was found in a human donor with alopecia areata. The CDR3 coding sequence is TGCGCCAGCAGCCCCTTTGAGTCCTACAATGAGCAGTTCTTC. Translation gives CASSPFESYNEQFF.